Listed below are T cell receptor beta chains from one sample, sequenced in a study of shared clonotypes between healthy human individuals. Clones were read by immunoSEQ multiplex PCR, and TCRdb kept only the in-frame ones, dropping some. The profile shows 850,000 to 1,100,000 clones, roughly 77% of them singletons. Sequencing was performed on memory CD4+ T cells from PBMCs. The receptors originated from a man between 18 and 29 years old in good health. Some clones in this sample may be carry-over from other donors' samples. The CDR3 runs from the conserved cysteine through the conserved F or W. Each record gives: V gene, clone size, J gene, D gene, CDR3 DNA, CDR3 protein. A D gene is named only where the DNA matches it firmly. Rows give clone size only sometimes, using once, few, many, or a class for an expanded clone.

>TRBV18|-|TRBJ2-7|-
TGTGCCAGCTCACCACGGCAAGGCTCCTACGAGCAGTACTTC
CASSPRQGSYEQYF
>TRBV5-1|-|TRBJ2-5|-
TGCGCCAGCAGCTTGTCTACTAGGACGGAGACCCAGTACTTC
CASSLSTRTETQYF
>TRBV5-6|-|TRBJ1-2|-
TGTGCCAGCAGCCGCCAAGGGGGGTTTAACTATGGCTACACCTTC
CASSRQGGFNYGYTF
>TRBV7-9|-|TRBJ1-4|-
TGTGCCAGCAGCTTGGGGGAGGGACTGTTTTTT
CASSLGEGLFF
>TRBV19|once|TRBJ2-1|TRBD2
TGTGCCAGTAGTAGCGGGAGTGGGACCTACAATGAGCAGTTCTTC
CASSSGSGTYNEQFF
>TRBV7-3|-|TRBJ2-3|-
TGTGCCAGCAGCTTAAGCATAGACACAGATACGCAGTATTTT
CASSLSIDTDTQYF
>TRBV15|-|TRBJ2-6|-
TGTGCCACCAGCCCCCCCGGGACTGGGTACTCTGGGGCCAACGTCCTGACTTTC
CATSPPGTGYSGANVLTF
>TRBV7-2|-|TRBJ2-2|TRBD2
TGTGCCAGCACCACAGCGGGAGGGCTGGGCGGGGAGCTGTTTTTT
CASTTAGGLGGELFF
>TRBV6-1|once|TRBJ2-5|-
TGTGCCAGCAGTGAATTAGGGGAGACCCAGTACTTC
CASSELGETQYF
>TRBV16|-|TRBJ2-3|TRBD1
TGTGCCAGCAGCCCCGGACAGGGGTTCTTCTCAGATACGCAGTATTTT
CASSPGQGFFSDTQYF
>TRBV27|-|TRBJ1-2|TRBD1
TGTGCCAGCAGTTACTTGGGACAGGTCCTCTATGGCTACACCTTC
CASSYLGQVLYGYTF
>TRBV28|-|TRBJ2-2|TRBD2
TGTGCCAGCAGCCCCGGGACTAGCGGAACCGGGGAGCTGTTTTTT
CASSPGTSGTGELFF
>TRBV7-7|-|TRBJ2-1|TRBD1
TGTGCCAGCAGCCCCCGGACAGGGCATATTGCTGAGCAGTTCTTC
CASSPRTGHIAEQFF
>TRBV21-1|-|TRBJ2-5|-
TGTGCCAGCAGCAAAAGGGTGGTGGTGGAGACCCAGTACTTC
CASSKRVVVETQYF
>TRBV6-6|-|TRBJ2-7|-
TGTGCCAGCAGCCACGGGACCGATTACGAGCAGTACTTC
CASSHGTDYEQYF
>TRBV28|-|TRBJ2-7|TRBD1
TGTGCCAGCAGAGTCAGGGGGCCTTACGAGCAGTACTTC
CASRVRGPYEQYF
>TRBV19|few|TRBJ1-2|-
TGTGCCAGTAGTATCGGCAGGGATTATGGCTACACCTTC
CASSIGRDYGYTF
>TRBV27|few|TRBJ1-2|-
TGTGCCAGCAGTTTATGGGAGGGAGGAGGCTACACCTTC
CASSLWEGGGYTF
>TRBV7-2|-|TRBJ2-7|-
TGTGCCAGCAGCTTATTAGTCCCGTCCTACGAGCAGTACTTC
CASSLLVPSYEQYF
>TRBV2|few|TRBJ1-3|TRBD1
TGTGCCAGCAGGGAACGGGACAGCTCTGGAAACACCATATATTTT
CASRERDSSGNTIYF
>TRBV19|-|TRBJ1-5|TRBD1
TGTGCCAGTAGTATGAGGGGGCCGGGGGGTCAGCCCCAGCATTTT
CASSMRGPGGQPQHF
>TRBV5-8|-|TRBJ2-3|-
TGTGCCAGCAGCTCTGACCCCGTAGATACGCAGTATTTT
CASSSDPVDTQYF
>TRBV5-1|-|TRBJ2-3|TRBD1
TGCGCCAGCAGCGGTGACAGGGTTCCGCAGTATTTT
CASSGDRVPQYF
>TRBV5-1|-|TRBJ2-7|TRBD2
TGCGCCAGCAGCTACAGGCCCACCGGGGGGAGCTACAACGAGCAGTACTTC
CASSYRPTGGSYNEQYF
>TRBV5-4|-|TRBJ2-5|-
TGTGCCAGCAAGGGGCCCGGACTCGACCAAGAGACCCAGTACTTC
CASKGPGLDQETQYF
>TRBV30|-|TRBJ1-1|-
TGTGCCTGCCTCATGAACACTGAAGCTTTCTTT
CACLMNTEAFF
>TRBV2|few|TRBJ1-1|-
TGTGCCAGCAGTGACGGACAGTTGAACACTGAAGCTTTCTTT
CASSDGQLNTEAFF
>TRBV9|once|TRBJ2-5|-
TGTGCCAGCAGCCCCCGCTACAGGGAAAGAGAGACCCAGTACTTC
CASSPRYRERETQYF